Each of the 2 T cell receptor beta chains below was sequenced from the same sample in a study of cytomegalovirus exposure and HLA in healthy donors (dated by TCRdb to the late 2010s). The library was produced with the immunoSEQ multiplex PCR assay. TCRdb took this table from immuneACCESS and kept in-frame rearrangements with V and J called. Such tables lack part of the clones; where checked against another copy, unresolved V genes explain under half of the gap, and the rest is unexplained. Counted in this sample were about 190,000 clones; about 82% of them appeared once. In total, the top ten clones hold about 1.5% of the sample. Sequencing was performed on PBMCs. Receptors were obtained from a woman aged 18-29 years in good health and CMV-seronegative.

The chain is built from TRBV4-1 and TRBJ1-2; D not resolved. The CDR3 runs to 13 residues. V was shortened by 3 bases and J by 3 bases, with 8 bases between the two germline ends. CDR1 and CDR2 (germline): MGHRA, YSYEKL. The CDR3 sequence: CASSQERDYGYTF. The CDR3, as DNA: TGCGCCAGCAGCCAGGAGCGAGACTATGGCTACACCTTC.

Comment on this clone: This sample also contains other DNA sequences that code for the same CDR3. CDR3 in amino acids: CSVEGTGGAEQYF. CDR3 sequence (DNA): TGCAGCGTTGAGGGGACAGGGGGCGCCGAGCAGTACTTC. The chain couples TRBV29-1 to TRBJ2-7, with 12 bases matching TRBD1. J lost 6 bases, V lost 3 bases, and 3 bases had no gene match. Germline V gene sequence: CDR1 SQVTM, CDR2 ANQGSEA. There are 13 residues in the CDR3.